This TCR beta chain was retrieved from a study of breast tumors, draining lymph nodes, adjacent tissues. This clonotype is deemed medium-sized (0.01 to 0.1%). As yet, its antigen is unknown. Study conclusions and caveats: The data were judged consistent with most tumor T cells coming from lymph node and expanding in tumor. Compared with lymph nodes, tumors were less diverse; compared with nontumor tissue, more. Luminal-like breast cancer showed significantly greater tumor-nontumor repertoire similarity than basal-like breast cancer did. Tumor T cell lymph node origin was a supported hypothesis, not proven.

The germline V and J ends were trimmed by 6 bases and 2 bases, with 11 bases remaining between them. This CDR3 is built from 13 residues. CDR1 and CDR2 from the germline V gene are ENHRY and SYGVKD. TCRdb fed the multiplex PCR reads into MiXCR, producing one record per CDR3 protein. The table records over 20,000 distinct CDR3 sequences, roughly 32% of them present only once. The chain has TRBV10-3 and TRBJ2-7; D possibly corresponds to TRBD2 (6 bases). Material for sequencing was breast tumor tissue. The sequence was obtained from a female donor with breast cancer. Some clones in this sample may be carry-over from other donors' samples. As DNA, the CDR3 is TGTGCCATCAGGACTAGGGATGCCTACGAGCAGTACTTC. It codes for CAIRTRDAYEQYF.